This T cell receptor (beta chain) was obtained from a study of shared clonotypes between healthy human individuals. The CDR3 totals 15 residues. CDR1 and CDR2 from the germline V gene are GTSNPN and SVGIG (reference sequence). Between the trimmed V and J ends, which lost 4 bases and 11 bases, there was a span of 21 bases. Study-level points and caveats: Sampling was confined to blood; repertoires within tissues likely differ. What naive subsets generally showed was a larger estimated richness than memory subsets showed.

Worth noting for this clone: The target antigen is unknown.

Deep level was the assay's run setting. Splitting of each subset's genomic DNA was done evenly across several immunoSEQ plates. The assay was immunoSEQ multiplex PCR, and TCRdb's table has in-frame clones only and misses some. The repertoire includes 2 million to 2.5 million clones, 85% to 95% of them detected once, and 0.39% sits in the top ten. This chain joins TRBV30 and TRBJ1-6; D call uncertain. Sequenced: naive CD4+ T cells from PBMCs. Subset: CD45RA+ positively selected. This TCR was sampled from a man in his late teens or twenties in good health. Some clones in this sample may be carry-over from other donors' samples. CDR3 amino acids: CAWKVSWGVGTPLHF. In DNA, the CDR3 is TGTGCCTGGAAGGTTTCATGGGGAGTAGGGACACCCCTCCACTTT.